This is a list of T cell receptor beta chains from one sample in a study of cytomegalovirus exposure and HLA in healthy donors. Here immunoSEQ multiplex PCR was the method, and the copy in TCRdb shows in-frame clones only, minus some. This repertoire shows roughly 180,000 clones, approximately 84% found once; its top ten account for about 2.6%. The material sequenced was PBMCs. All receptors come from a female donor in good health and CMV-seronegative. Both conserved end residues are part of each CDR3. The order of the fields is D gene, J gene, clone size, V gene, CDR3 DNA, CDR3 protein. The D gene is left open where the match is weak. Size is stated for part of the rows, as once, few or many counts, or as a class when the clone is expanded.

>TRBD2|TRBJ2-1|.|TRBV9
TGTGCCAGCAGCCCCCTAACTAGCGGGGGTCGCAATGAGCAGTTCTTC
CASSPLTSGGRNEQFF
>.|TRBJ2-1|few|TRBV9
TGTGCCAGCAGCACACGACTCAACAATGAGCAGTTCTTC
CASSTRLNNEQFF
>.|TRBJ2-7|few|TRBV18
TGTGCCAGCTTTACCAGTCGGACAACAGGTCACGAGCAGTACTTC
CASFTSRTTGHEQYF
>.|TRBJ2-3|.|TRBV27
TGTGCCAGCTCGGTGGATAGCCCGGCGGATACGCAGTATTTT
CASSVDSPADTQYF
>.|TRBJ1-2|.|TRBV6-1
TGTGCCACAGAAAGCCAGGGAAGGGGCTACACCTTC
CATESQGRGYTF
>TRBD2|TRBJ2-7|few|TRBV6-1
TGTGCCAGCGCGACTAGCGGGAGAGAGCAGTACTTC
CASATSGREQYF
>TRBD2|TRBJ2-4|.|TRBV4-2
TGTGCCAGCACCCAAACCGGGACTAGCGGATACCTAGCCAAAAACATTCAGTACTTC
CASTQTGTSGYLAKNIQYF
>.|TRBJ2-7|.|TRBV30
TGTGCCTGGAGTGTACTTTACGAGCAGTACTTC
CAWSVLYEQYF
>TRBD2|TRBJ2-3|many|TRBV27
TGTGCCAGCAGTTTCCCCGGGGGGACTAGCACAGATACGCAGTATTTT
CASSFPGGTSTDTQYF
>TRBD1|TRBJ2-7|few|TRBV7-8
TGTGCCAGCAGCTGGATCCGGGACAGGGGGACCTACGAGCAGTACTTC
CASSWIRDRGTYEQYF
>.|TRBJ2-1|.|TRBV7-9
TGTGCCAGCAGCTTAGGGCTAGCGCCTGCGAATGAGCAGTTCTTC
CASSLGLAPANEQFF
>.|TRBJ2-7|once|TRBV2
TGTGCCAGCAGCGAGGTGGTCCGGGAGCAGTACTTC
CASSEVVREQYF
>TRBD2|TRBJ2-1|.|TRBV28
TGTGCCAGCAGTATAAGCTTGCTAGCGGGTGACAATGAGCAGTTCTTC
CASSISLLAGDNEQFF
>.|TRBJ2-3|.|TRBV9
TGTGCCAGCAGCGTAGACCGGGACTCACAAAGGAATACGCAGTATTTT
CASSVDRDSQRNTQYF
>TRBD1|TRBJ1-5|few|TRBV19
TGTGCCAGTAGTGTCGGACAGGGAGGCAATCAGCCCCAGCATTTT
CASSVGQGGNQPQHF
>TRBD1|TRBJ1-5|once|TRBV7-9
TGTTCCAGCAGCCCGGCCTACGGACAGGGCCTACAGCATTTT
CSSSPAYGQGLQHF
>.|TRBJ1-1|.|TRBV30
TGTGCCTGGAGTCACATGAATGAAGCTTTCTTT
CAWSHMNEAFF
>.|TRBJ1-5|.|TRBV2
TGTGCCAGCAGCGGGACGGGGGGCAATCAGCCCCAGCATTTT
CASSGTGGNQPQHF
>.|TRBJ2-2|.|TRBV6-5
TGTGCCAGCAGCCCCGTCCCCGGGGAGCTGTTTTTT
CASSPVPGELFF
>.|TRBJ2-1|once|TRBV15
TGTGCCACCAGCAGAGCCACTGGCTCCTACAATGAGCAGTTCTTC
CATSRATGSYNEQFF
>.|TRBJ1-2|once|TRBV18
TGTGCCAGCTCACCGTACAACAGTAACTATGGCTACACCTTC
CASSPYNSNYGYTF
>.|TRBJ2-2|.|TRBV2
TGTGCCAGCAGTGTCCCGGCCCTAGCCACCGGGGAGCTGTTTTTT
CASSVPALATGELFF
>.|TRBJ1-1|.|TRBV7-8
TGTGCCAGCAGCTTAGGGGCAGGGAATGCTGAAGCTTTCTTT
CASSLGAGNAEAFF
>TRBD2|TRBJ2-5|.|TRBV5-1
TGCGCCAGCAGCCCTCGGGGACTAGCGGGGGTCGGGGAGACCCAGTACTTC
CASSPRGLAGVGETQYF
>.|TRBJ2-1|.|TRBV11-3
TGTGCCAGCAGCAAACGGGGGACGTTTACCTACAATGAGCAGTTCTTC
CASSKRGTFTYNEQFF
>.|TRBJ2-5|few|TRBV5-4
TGTGCCAGCACCAAGGAACAGGGTGAGGAGACCCAGTACTTC
CASTKEQGEETQYF
>TRBD1|TRBJ2-7|.|TRBV12-5
TGTGCTAGTGGTTTGGCCGGGACAGGGGACTACGAGCAGTACTTC
CASGLAGTGDYEQYF
>TRBD2|TRBJ2-7|.|TRBV2
TGTGCCAGCAAAGCTAGCGGGGGGGGTGAGCAGTACTTC
CASKASGGGEQYF
>.|TRBJ1-2|.|TRBV29-1
TGCAGCTTTTGGACAGTTAACTATGGCTACACCTTC
CSFWTVNYGYTF
>.|TRBJ1-1|.|TRBV2
TGTGCCAGCACATCGGAAGGGGGCACTGAAGCTTTCTTT
CASTSEGGTEAFF
>.|TRBJ1-2|.|TRBV14
TGTGCCAGCAGCCAAGACAGCTATGGCTACACCTTC
CASSQDSYGYTF
>.|TRBJ1-1|.|TRBV30
TGTGCCTGGAGTGCGGGAGTCCCCACTGAAGCTTTCTTT
CAWSAGVPTEAFF
>.|TRBJ2-5|.|TRBV7-8
TGTGCCAGCAGCTTCCAGGTACAAGAGACCCAGTACTTC
CASSFQVQETQYF
>TRBD1|TRBJ2-3|.|TRBV27
TGTGCCAGCAGTTCTCCGGGACAGGGTGATGATACGCAGTATTTT
CASSSPGQGDDTQYF
>TRBD1|TRBJ1-1|once|TRBV9
TGTGCCAGCAGGGACGGACAGGGAAGGACTGAAGCTTTCTTT
CASRDGQGRTEAFF
>TRBD1|TRBJ1-2|.|TRBV6-5
TGTGCCAGCAGTTATAAGACAGGGGATGGCTACACCTTC
CASSYKTGDGYTF
>TRBD2|TRBJ2-7|few|TRBV10-3
TGTGCCATCAGTATAAAGGACGGACTAGGAACCTACGAGCAGTACTTC
CAISIKDGLGTYEQYF